One and the same sample provided the 10 T cell receptor beta chains below, sequenced in a study of blood T cell repertoires in COVID-19. Method: immunoSEQ multiplex PCR; TCRdb's copy keeps in-frame clones and lacks some. This table has 270,000 or so clones, 86% appearing once. The specimen was peripheral blood. The receptors derive from a man aged 40-55 years with active or convalescent COVID-19.

The V call is TRBV6-5, the J call TRBJ1-6, with no clear D. The CDR3 has 14 amino acids. Germline lookup yields CDR1 MNHEY and CDR2 SVGAGI. V was cut by 6 bases and J by 7 bases, with 13 bases left in between. CDR3 loop: CASSQNLGNSPLHF. The CDR3 DNA sequence: TGTGCCAGCAGCCAAAACTTGGGCAATTCACCCCTCCACTTT.

This clone appeared a few times. The rearrangement joins TRBV7-9 to TRBJ1-5, with D unresolved. V lost 1 base, J lost 5 bases, and 6 bases lay in between. The CDR3 loop spans 13 amino acids. CDR1 is SEHNR, CDR2 FQNEAQ, per germline (reference sequence). In DNA form, the CDR3 reads TGTGCCAGCAGCTTAGGGGCCGATCAGCCCCAGCATTTT. Amino acid sequence: CASSLGADQPQHF.

This chain joins TRBV19 and TRBJ1-5, with TRBD1 matching 7 bases. V trimming: 6 bases; J trimming: 0 bases; junction bases outside the gene matches: 5. Looked up from germline, CDR1 is LNHDA and CDR2 is SQIVND (reference sequence). This CDR3 has 15 residues. The CDR3 loop is CASSLTGDSNQPQHF. As DNA, the CDR3 is TGTGCCAGTAGCCTCACAGGGGATAGCAATCAGCCCCAGCATTTT. The entire variable domain, with the rest obtained from reference TRBV19 and TRBJ1-5, is as follows: DGGITQSPKYLFRKEGQNVTLSCEQNLNHDAMYWYRQDPGQGLRLIYYSQIVNDFQKGDIAEGYSVSREKKESFPLTVTSAQKNPTAFYLCASSLTGDSNQPQHFGDGTRLSIL.

Notes on this clone: This CDR3 is also generated by other DNA sequences in the sample. The chain recombines TRBV6-5 with TRBJ1-6, with 7 nucleotides matching TRBD1. CDR3 length: 15 amino acids. CDR1 MNHEY and CDR2 SVGAGI come from the germline V gene. After removal of 5 bases from V and 3 bases from J, the junction contained 4 bases not matched to a gene. The CDR3 region is CASSPGTVYNSPLHF. In nucleotides, the CDR3 is TGTGCCAGCAGTCCCGGGACAGTCTATAATTCACCCCTCCACTTT.

The chain uses TRBV9 and TRBJ2-3; D may be TRBD2 (6 bases). Germline V gene sequence: CDR1 SGDLS, CDR2 YYNGEE. This CDR3 is 14 amino acids long. V shed 4 bases and J shed 4 bases, with 13 bases lying between them. CDR3 region: CASSPSTSSDTQYF. CDR3 in DNA: TGTGCCAGCAGCCCTTCGACTAGTTCAGATACGCAGTATTTT.

This chain links TRBV30 with TRBJ2-1, with TRBD1 matching over 9 bases. Looked up from germline, CDR1 is GTSNPN and CDR2 is SVGIG (reference sequence). CDR3 length equals 16 residues. V was clipped by 0 bases and J by 3 bases; unmatched bases: 6. The CDR3 loop reads CAWSVLGTGNYNEQFF. As DNA, the CDR3 is TGTGCCTGGAGTGTACTCGGGACAGGGAACTACAATGAGCAGTTCTTC.

V usage is TRBV19 and J usage is TRBJ1-2, with D perhaps TRBD1 (6 bases). This CDR3 spans 14 amino acids. Trimming took 3 bases from V and 3 from J, leaving 11 bases between them. Germline V gene sequence: CDR1 LNHDA, CDR2 SQIVND (reference sequence). As DNA, the CDR3 is TGTGCCAGTAGTATCTACAGGGAAGACTATGGCTACACCTTC. It yields the protein CASSIYREDYGYTF.

The chain recombines TRBV5-6 with TRBJ1-4; 7 nucleotides match TRBD1. This CDR3 is built from 14 residues. V lost 0 bases, J lost 6 bases, and 2 bases stayed unmatched. The V gene's germline CDR1 is SGHDT and CDR2 YYEEEE. CDR3 loop: CASSLDRGYEKLFF. The CDR3 DNA sequence: TGTGCCAGCAGCTTGGACAGGGGATATGAAAAACTGTTTTTT.

The chain joins TRBV2 to TRBJ1-3; D remains unclear. The CDR3 consists of 17 residues. Germline assignment: CDR1 SNHLY and CDR2 FYNNEI. The V and J ends lost 3 bases and 1 base respectively, with 16 bases between them. The CDR3 sequence: CASSDSVNGESGNTIYF. CDR3 coding DNA: TGTGCCAGCAGTGATTCGGTTAACGGGGAATCTGGAAACACCATATATTTT.

This clone has only a few counts. This rearrangement joins TRBV29-1 to TRBJ1-1; the match to TRBD1 covers 9 bases. The germline V gene encodes CDR1 SQVTM and CDR2 ANQGSEA. This CDR3 has 12 amino acids. Trimming at V came to 6 bases and at J to 11 bases, leaving 10 bases not matched to a gene. CDR3 nucleotide sequence: TGCAGCGTAGCCAAAGGGACAGGGACGGCTTTCTTT. Residues: CSVAKGTGTAFF.